This T cell receptor beta chain derives from a study of cytomegalovirus exposure and HLA in healthy donors. CDR1 and CDR2 from the germline V gene are ENHRY and SYGVKD. Trimming took off 11 bases at V and 7 bases at J, with 18 bases between the two ends. The CDR3 loop spans 12 amino acids. A multiplex PCR was run with 60 Vbeta primers and 13 Jbeta primers. The repertoire was sequenced with immunoSEQ multiplex PCR; TCRdb's copy has only in-frame clones and lacks some. The sample lists some 120,000 clones, roughly two thirds occurring once. This TCR came from a man aged 25 to 40 in good health and CMV-seropositive. The chain combines TRBV10-3 with TRBJ2-7, with D hard to call. Sequencing used PBMCs. DNA for the CDR3: TGTGCCTCCTCCGGGTTCCTCGAGGAGCAGTACTTC. As protein: CASSGFLEEQYF.